A selection of T cell receptor beta chains follows, all from one sample in a study of lymphopenia after photon versus proton radiotherapy. TCRdb's copy holds only in-frame clones and misses some; the assay was immunoSEQ multiplex PCR. This table has 89,000 or so clones, around 80% appearing once. The specimen comprised peripheral blood, sampled from a patient treated with proton-based radiotherapy. These receptors all stem from a man between 60 and 75 years old with pancreatic cancer. Each CDR3 is given with its conserved first and last residue. Each record gives: D gene, V gene, J gene, clone size, CDR3 protein, CDR3 DNA. A D gene is named only where the DNA matches it firmly. Rows may omit the clone size; those that give it use once, few, many or a size class.

D: TRBD2; V: TRBV6-5; J: TRBJ2-7; size: NA; CDR3: CASRNSGSSINEQYF; DNA: TGTGCCAGCAGAAATAGCGGGAGTTCTATCAACGAGCAGTACTTC
D: NA; V: TRBV7-9; J: TRBJ1-2; size: NA; CDR3: CASSRRTDNYGYTF; DNA: TGTGCCAGCAGCCGACGTACAGATAACTATGGCTACACCTTC
D: NA; V: TRBV27; J: TRBJ2-7; size: NA; CDR3: CASSSRRMTYEQYF; DNA: TGTGCCAGCAGTTCGCGACGAATGACTTACGAGCAGTACTTC
D: TRBD1; V: TRBV11-2; J: TRBJ2-1; size: NA; CDR3: CASSLTGLNTINEQFF; DNA: TGTGCCAGCAGCTTGACAGGGCTTAATACTATCAATGAGCAGTTCTTC
D: TRBD2; V: TRBV27; J: TRBJ2-1; size: NA; CDR3: CASSWTSAYNEQFF; DNA: TGTGCCAGCAGTTGGACTAGCGCCTACAATGAGCAGTTCTTC
D: TRBD1; V: TRBV6-5; J: TRBJ2-7; size: once; CDR3: CASTYGTGSEQYF; DNA: TGTGCCAGCACCTACGGGACAGGGAGCGAGCAGTACTTC
D: TRBD1; V: TRBV28; J: TRBJ1-5; size: NA; CDR3: CASSLSSLLRDRGQPQHF; DNA: TGTGCCAGCAGTTTATCCTCCCTTCTCCGGGACAGGGGGCAGCCCCAGCATTTT
D: NA; V: TRBV28; J: TRBJ1-1; size: NA; CDR3: CAGGRGGRTEAFF; DNA: TGTGCCGGGGGCCGAGGGGGTCGTACTGAAGCTTTCTTT
D: NA; V: TRBV15; J: TRBJ1-5; size: NA; CDR3: CATSRAGDTNQPQHF; DNA: TGTGCCACCAGCCGGGCGGGGGACACTAATCAGCCCCAGCATTTT
D: NA; V: TRBV28; J: TRBJ2-7; size: NA; CDR3: CASSLPGSAEQYF; DNA: TGTGCCAGCAGCTTACCAGGTAGCGCGGAGCAGTACTTC
D: TRBD2; V: TRBV7-8; J: TRBJ2-1; size: NA; CDR3: CASSIRTSGSHDEQFF; DNA: TGTGCCAGCAGCATCCGGACTAGCGGGAGCCACGATGAGCAGTTCTTC
D: NA; V: TRBV28; J: TRBJ2-2; size: NA; CDR3: CASSPGGPTGELFF; DNA: TGTGCCAGCAGTCCCGGAGGGCCCACCGGGGAGCTGTTTTTT
D: NA; V: TRBV28; J: TRBJ1-3; size: NA; CDR3: CASSLWQDGNTIYF; DNA: TGTGCCAGCAGTTTATGGCAGGATGGAAACACCATATATTTT
D: NA; V: TRBV15; J: TRBJ2-7; size: NA; CDR3: CATSRDISGQIYEQYF; DNA: TGTGCCACCAGCAGAGATATTAGCGGACAGATTTACGAGCAGTACTTC
D: TRBD1; V: TRBV7-7; J: TRBJ2-1; size: once; CDR3: CASSRQGLNEQFF; DNA: TGTGCTAGCAGCAGACAGGGGTTGAATGAGCAGTTCTTC
D: NA; V: TRBV6-1; J: TRBJ1-1; size: NA; CDR3: CASGEGPEAFF; DNA: TGTGCCAGCGGGGAGGGGCCTGAAGCTTTCTTT
D: NA; V: TRBV5-1; J: TRBJ1-2; size: NA; CDR3: CASSLNQALYGYTF; DNA: TGCGCCAGCAGCTTGAATCAGGCTCTCTATGGCTACACCTTC
D: NA; V: TRBV27; J: TRBJ1-2; size: NA; CDR3: CASRTLITDGYTF; DNA: TGTGCCAGCCGGACGTTGATTACTGATGGCTACACCTTC
D: NA; V: TRBV29-1; J: TRBJ2-7; size: NA; CDR3: CSARTVYEQYF; DNA: TGCAGCGCCAGGACGGTCTACGAGCAGTACTTC
D: TRBD2; V: TRBV7-2; J: TRBJ2-1; size: NA; CDR3: CASSHRGLAGGPDEQFF; DNA: TGTGCCAGCAGCCATAGGGGACTAGCGGGAGGCCCCGATGAGCAGTTCTTC
D: TRBD1; V: TRBV5-1; J: TRBJ2-5; size: NA; CDR3: CASSTQKTGGFETQYF; DNA: TGCGCCAGCAGCACGCAAAAGACAGGGGGCTTTGAGACCCAGTACTTC
D: TRBD1; V: TRBV9; J: TRBJ1-2; size: NA; CDR3: CASSVGRGTVYGYTF; DNA: TGTGCCAGCAGCGTAGGGAGGGGGACAGTCTATGGCTACACCTTC
D: NA; V: TRBV29-1; J: TRBJ1-2; size: few; CDR3: CSVGGGLYGYTF; DNA: TGCAGCGTTGGTGGGGGCCTCTATGGCTACACCTTC
D: TRBD2; V: TRBV6-1; J: TRBJ2-1; size: NA; CDR3: CASSGPLGAGGLNEQFF; DNA: TGTGCCAGCAGTGGACCCCTGGGAGCGGGAGGGTTAAATGAGCAGTTCTTC
D: TRBD1; V: TRBV30; J: TRBJ2-3; size: once; CDR3: CAWRVHRGPTDTQYF; DNA: TGTGCCTGGAGAGTCCACAGGGGACCTACAGATACGCAGTATTTT
D: NA; V: TRBV30; J: TRBJ2-1; size: NA; CDR3: CAWSVSPTEQFF; DNA: TGTGCCTGGAGTGTAAGTCCCACTGAGCAGTTCTTC
D: NA; V: TRBV7-2; J: TRBJ2-2; size: NA; CDR3: CASSLVLMAGELFF; DNA: TGTGCCAGCAGCTTAGTTTTAATGGCCGGGGAGCTGTTTTTT
D: NA; V: TRBV5-8; J: TRBJ2-4; size: NA; CDR3: CASSMLFLGAKNIQYF; DNA: TGTGCCAGCAGTATGCTGTTCCTAGGGGCCAAAAACATTCAGTACTTC
D: NA; V: TRBV5-6; J: TRBJ2-1; size: NA; CDR3: CASSTGINNEQFF; DNA: TGTGCCAGCAGCACCGGGATAAACAATGAGCAGTTCTTC
D: NA; V: TRBV11-2; J: TRBJ1-1; size: NA; CDR3: CASSLSSALNTEAFF; DNA: TGTGCCAGCAGCTTATCCTCAGCCTTGAACACTGAAGCTTTCTTT
D: TRBD1; V: TRBV7-9; J: TRBJ1-5; size: NA; CDR3: CASSLYGQGGLEPQHF; DNA: TGTGCCAGCAGCTTATACGGACAGGGGGGCCTAGAGCCCCAGCATTTT
D: NA; V: TRBV7-9; J: TRBJ2-5; size: NA; CDR3: CASSPTRGETQYF; DNA: TGTGCCAGCAGCCCGACTAGGGGGGAGACCCAGTACTTC
D: TRBD2; V: TRBV4-1; J: TRBJ2-1; size: NA; CDR3: CASSPGTRTLGEQFF; DNA: TGCGCCAGCAGCCCCGGGACTAGGACGTTGGGTGAGCAGTTCTTC
D: TRBD2; V: TRBV6-6; J: TRBJ2-1; size: NA; CDR3: CASIRPGLVRVGEQFF; DNA: TGTGCCAGCATTAGACCGGGACTAGTGCGTGTGGGTGAGCAGTTCTTC
D: NA; V: TRBV6-5; J: TRBJ1-5; size: NA; CDR3: CASSPSGRTGQPQHF; DNA: TGTGCCAGCAGTCCGTCCGGGCGCACGGGTCAGCCCCAGCATTTT
D: TRBD1; V: TRBV6-1; J: TRBJ1-2; size: NA; CDR3: CASSGGGQLYGYTF; DNA: TGTGCCAGCAGTGGGGGGGGACAGCTCTATGGCTACACCTTC
D: TRBD2; V: TRBV28; J: TRBJ2-2; size: once; CDR3: CATQGTSVSGELFF; DNA: TGTGCCACCCAAGGGACTAGCGTTTCCGGGGAGCTGTTTTTT
D: TRBD1; V: TRBV4-3; J: TRBJ2-7; size: NA; CDR3: CASSQDLTGSYEQYF; DNA: TGCGCCAGCAGCCAAGATCTGACAGGGTCCTACGAGCAGTACTTC
D: TRBD1; V: TRBV27; J: TRBJ2-7; size: NA; CDR3: CASSYSGTGAYEQYF; DNA: TGTGCCAGCAGTTATTCCGGGACAGGGGCCTACGAGCAGTACTTC
D: TRBD1; V: TRBV27; J: TRBJ2-1; size: NA; CDR3: CASSRGPGGLANEQFF; DNA: TGTGCCAGCAGCCGAGGTCCAGGGGGATTGGCGAATGAGCAGTTCTTC
D: TRBD2; V: TRBV6-1; J: TRBJ2-7; size: once; CDR3: CASSEATSGATYEQYF; DNA: TGTGCCAGCAGTGAGGCGACTAGCGGGGCAACCTACGAGCAGTACTTC
D: NA; V: TRBV7-3; J: TRBJ1-1; size: NA; CDR3: CASSPTGSWTEAFF; DNA: TGTGCCAGCAGCCCAACCGGTTCGTGGACTGAAGCTTTCTTT
D: NA; V: TRBV19; J: TRBJ1-3; size: NA; CDR3: CASSRQTGTPGNTIYF; DNA: TGTGCCAGTAGTCGCCAAACCGGGACGCCGGGAAACACCATATATTTT
D: NA; V: TRBV10-2; J: TRBJ2-2; size: NA; CDR3: CASSGSGTSVGELFF; DNA: TGCGCCAGCAGTGGATCCGGGACTTCCGTCGGGGAGCTGTTTTTT
D: NA; V: TRBV19; J: TRBJ2-1; size: NA; CDR3: CASSMGVNNEQFF; DNA: TGTGCCAGTAGTATGGGCGTCAACAATGAGCAGTTCTTC
D: NA; V: TRBV30; J: TRBJ2-2; size: NA; CDR3: CAWRMTSGELFF; DNA: TGTGCCTGGAGGATGACCTCAGGGGAGCTGTTTTTT